The rows below give T cell receptor beta chains drawn from one sample of a study of control samples from healthy donors and cancer patients. Assay used: immunoSEQ multiplex PCR; TCRdb lists only in-frame clones, some missing. This table has 100,000 to 150,000 clones, 80% to 95% appearing once. The sample taken for sequencing was blood. These receptors were obtained from a man in his forties or fifties in good health. The CDR3 runs from the conserved cysteine through the conserved F or W. The order of the fields is J gene, V gene, D gene, clone size, CDR3 DNA, CDR3 protein. The D gene is left open where the match is weak. Only part of the rows carry a size: once, few, many, or a class if the clone is expanded.

j_call: TRBJ2-2; v_call: TRBV5-5; d_call: .; clone_size: .; cdr3_nt: TGTGCCAGCAGCTTGGCTGGCGCAGGGTACACCGGGGAGCTGTTTTTT; cdr3_aa: CASSLAGAGYTGELFF
j_call: TRBJ2-7; v_call: TRBV6-1; d_call: .; clone_size: .; cdr3_nt: TGTGCCAGCAGTGAGCGTGCCCCCTACGAGCAGTACTTT; cdr3_aa: CASSERAPYEQYF
j_call: TRBJ2-1; v_call: TRBV5-1; d_call: .; clone_size: .; cdr3_nt: TGCGCCAGCAGCCCTGTCCACGAACTCTACAATGAGCAGTTCTTC; cdr3_aa: CASSPVHELYNEQFF
j_call: TRBJ1-2; v_call: TRBV9; d_call: .; clone_size: .; cdr3_nt: TGTGCCAGCAGCTTTCGTCCCGGAGCAGGCGGAGGCTACACCTTC; cdr3_aa: CASSFRPGAGGGYTF
j_call: TRBJ2-2; v_call: TRBV7-3; d_call: .; clone_size: .; cdr3_nt: TGTGCCAGCAGCTTACAGGGTTGGACCGGGGAGCTGTTTTTT; cdr3_aa: CASSLQGWTGELFF
j_call: TRBJ2-2; v_call: TRBV10-3; d_call: .; clone_size: .; cdr3_nt: TGTGCCATCAGTGGACAGAAGGACACCGGGGAGCTGTTTTTT; cdr3_aa: CAISGQKDTGELFF
j_call: TRBJ2-3; v_call: TRBV12-3/TRBV12-4; d_call: .; clone_size: .; cdr3_nt: TGTGCCATACCCTGGGGGGATACGCAGTATTTT; cdr3_aa: CAIPWGDTQYF
j_call: TRBJ2-2; v_call: TRBV25-1; d_call: .; clone_size: .; cdr3_nt: TGTGCCAGCAGTGATCCGGGGGGCGCTCGGACCGGGGAGCTGTTTTTT; cdr3_aa: CASSDPGGARTGELFF
j_call: TRBJ2-3; v_call: TRBV11-2; d_call: .; clone_size: .; cdr3_nt: TGTGCCAGCAGCCCGGGCGACAGTTTCGAGGTGAATACGCAGTATTTT; cdr3_aa: CASSPGDSFEVNTQYF
j_call: TRBJ2-5; v_call: TRBV9; d_call: .; clone_size: .; cdr3_nt: TGTGCCAGCAGCGTAGATTCGCGGGGACAAGAGACCCAGTACTTC; cdr3_aa: CASSVDSRGQETQYF
j_call: TRBJ1-6; v_call: TRBV7-9; d_call: .; clone_size: .; cdr3_nt: TGTGCCAGCAGCTTAGCCGCGACAGGCTTCCCCTCCTATAATTCACCCCTCCACTTT; cdr3_aa: CASSLAATGFPSYNSPLHF
j_call: TRBJ2-5; v_call: TRBV2; d_call: TRBD2; clone_size: .; cdr3_nt: TGTGCCAGCATAGCGGGGGTGAGGGAGACCCAGTACTTC; cdr3_aa: CASIAGVRETQYF
j_call: TRBJ1-1; v_call: TRBV5-4; d_call: .; clone_size: few; cdr3_nt: TGTGCCAGCAGCTTCAGGAACACTGAAGCTTTCTTT; cdr3_aa: CASSFRNTEAFF
j_call: TRBJ2-5; v_call: TRBV6-5; d_call: TRBD1; clone_size: .; cdr3_nt: TGTGCCAGCAGTTATTTTCCAGGGGGCAACGGAGAGACCCAGTACTTC; cdr3_aa: CASSYFPGGNGETQYF
j_call: TRBJ2-1; v_call: TRBV5-1; d_call: .; clone_size: .; cdr3_nt: TGCGCCAGCAGCTTGGGGGGGACCAGCTCCTACAATGAGCAGTTCTTC; cdr3_aa: CASSLGGTSSYNEQFF
j_call: TRBJ2-5; v_call: TRBV27; d_call: .; clone_size: .; cdr3_nt: TGTGCCAGCAGTCATACCCCTCGAGAGACCCAGTACTTC; cdr3_aa: CASSHTPRETQYF
j_call: TRBJ2-1; v_call: TRBV5-1; d_call: TRBD2; clone_size: .; cdr3_nt: TGCGCCAGCAGCTTCACTAGCGGGGGATACAATGAGCAGTTCTTC; cdr3_aa: CASSFTSGGYNEQFF
j_call: TRBJ2-5; v_call: TRBV7-2; d_call: TRBD2; clone_size: .; cdr3_nt: TGTGCCAGCAGCTTAGGACTAGCGGCGGCTAAAGGGACCCAGTACTTC; cdr3_aa: CASSLGLAAAKGTQYF
j_call: TRBJ1-2; v_call: TRBV7-2; d_call: TRBD1; clone_size: .; cdr3_nt: TGTGCCAGCAGCTCACCCGCCAGGGGGATCTATGGCTACACCTTC; cdr3_aa: CASSSPARGIYGYTF
j_call: TRBJ2-1; v_call: TRBV20-1; d_call: TRBD2; clone_size: .; cdr3_nt: TGCAGTGCTAGTTCTAGCGGGGGTATAGGTGAGCAGTTCTTC; cdr3_aa: CSASSSGGIGEQFF
j_call: TRBJ1-1; v_call: TRBV29-1; d_call: .; clone_size: few; cdr3_nt: TGCAGCGTTGTGTTAGGGGAAGCTTTCTTT; cdr3_aa: CSVVLGEAFF
j_call: TRBJ1-2; v_call: TRBV5-8; d_call: .; clone_size: .; cdr3_nt: TGTGCCAGCAGCTTGAGAGGGTCTCCAAACTATGGCTACACCTTC; cdr3_aa: CASSLRGSPNYGYTF
j_call: TRBJ2-1; v_call: TRBV7-2; d_call: .; clone_size: once; cdr3_nt: TGTGCCAGCAGCACCTATCAGGGCGTGGGTGAGCAGTTCTTC; cdr3_aa: CASSTYQGVGEQFF
j_call: TRBJ2-3; v_call: TRBV24-1; d_call: .; clone_size: .; cdr3_nt: TGTGCCACCAGTGATTTTGGGACGGCTAGCACAGATACGCAGTATTTT; cdr3_aa: CATSDFGTASTDTQYF
j_call: TRBJ2-2; v_call: TRBV3-1/TRBV3-2; d_call: TRBD2; clone_size: once; cdr3_nt: TGTGCCAGCAGCCTTATACGGGGGGCCGGGGAGCTGTTTTTT; cdr3_aa: CASSLIRGAGELFF
j_call: TRBJ2-3; v_call: TRBV10-2; d_call: TRBD2; clone_size: .; cdr3_nt: TGCGCCAGCAGCGGGACTAGCGGGGGAGACACAGATACGCAGTATTTT; cdr3_aa: CASSGTSGGDTDTQYF
j_call: TRBJ1-2; v_call: TRBV10-3; d_call: .; clone_size: .; cdr3_nt: TGTGCCATCAGTGAGTTCCCAGAACACTACACCTTC; cdr3_aa: CAISEFPEHYTF
j_call: TRBJ2-7; v_call: TRBV6-6; d_call: .; clone_size: few; cdr3_nt: TGTGCCAGCAGTCGCCGACAGGGTTCTTCGGGGGACGAGCAGTACTTC; cdr3_aa: CASSRRQGSSGDEQYF
j_call: TRBJ1-3; v_call: TRBV5-1; d_call: .; clone_size: .; cdr3_nt: TGCGCCAGCAGCTTGGAGCGAGGGGTTGGAAACACCATATATTTT; cdr3_aa: CASSLERGVGNTIYF
j_call: TRBJ1-2; v_call: TRBV6-5; d_call: .; clone_size: .; cdr3_nt: TGTGCCAGCAGTTCGACAGAAGCTTACTATGGCTACACCTTC; cdr3_aa: CASSSTEAYYGYTF
j_call: TRBJ2-5; v_call: TRBV5-4; d_call: .; clone_size: .; cdr3_nt: TGTGCCAGCAGCCCGCTCTCGCAGGTAGAAGAGACCCAGTACTTC; cdr3_aa: CASSPLSQVEETQYF
j_call: TRBJ2-3; v_call: TRBV27; d_call: .; clone_size: .; cdr3_nt: TGTGCCAGCAGCCAAACCCCCCGGGGGGATACGCAGTATTTT; cdr3_aa: CASSQTPRGDTQYF
j_call: TRBJ2-7; v_call: TRBV18; d_call: .; clone_size: .; cdr3_nt: TGTGCCAGCTCACCGAGGGGTGGCGACGAGCAGTACTTC; cdr3_aa: CASSPRGGDEQYF
j_call: TRBJ2-1; v_call: TRBV10-3; d_call: .; clone_size: .; cdr3_nt: TGTGCCATCAGTGAGTCTTCGGGGGGCCCCTTTGGCAATGAGCAGTTCTTC; cdr3_aa: CAISESSGGPFGNEQFF
j_call: TRBJ2-7; v_call: TRBV9; d_call: .; clone_size: .; cdr3_nt: TGTGCCAGCAGCGTAGGAGCGGGTCTCTCCTACGAGCAGTACTTC; cdr3_aa: CASSVGAGLSYEQYF
j_call: TRBJ1-2; v_call: TRBV11-1; d_call: .; clone_size: few; cdr3_nt: TGTGCCAGCAGCTTTTCGCGGAGGGGGAACGATGGCTACACCTTC; cdr3_aa: CASSFSRRGNDGYTF
j_call: TRBJ2-1; v_call: TRBV19; d_call: TRBD1; clone_size: .; cdr3_nt: TGTGCCAGTAGTCCCAGACAGGGGCTAAACCCGTTCTTC; cdr3_aa: CASSPRQGLNPFF
j_call: TRBJ2-7; v_call: TRBV9; d_call: .; clone_size: .; cdr3_nt: TGTGCCAGCAGCGTAGGAGGGGACCGCTACGAGCAGTACTTC; cdr3_aa: CASSVGGDRYEQYF
j_call: TRBJ2-3; v_call: TRBV9; d_call: TRBD2; clone_size: few; cdr3_nt: TGTGCCAGCAGCAGAGGGGAGCGGGGCCCCACAGATACGCAGTATTTT; cdr3_aa: CASSRGERGPTDTQYF
j_call: TRBJ1-1; v_call: TRBV29-1; d_call: .; clone_size: .; cdr3_nt: TGCAGCGTTGAAGCCGGAGGTGAAGCTTTCTTT; cdr3_aa: CSVEAGGEAFF
j_call: TRBJ1-1; v_call: TRBV7-2; d_call: .; clone_size: once; cdr3_nt: TGTGCCAGCAGCTTAGCGGCCAGGGAGAACACTGAAGCTTTCTTT; cdr3_aa: CASSLAARENTEAFF
j_call: TRBJ2-1; v_call: TRBV29-1; d_call: .; clone_size: .; cdr3_nt: TGCAGCGTTGGGTCCGCTAACGATGAGCAGTTCTTC; cdr3_aa: CSVGSANDEQFF
j_call: TRBJ2-6; v_call: TRBV28; d_call: .; clone_size: .; cdr3_nt: TGTGCCAGCAGTGTTACCTCATCTGGGGCCAACGTCCTGACTTTC; cdr3_aa: CASSVTSSGANVLTF
j_call: TRBJ1-4; v_call: TRBV27; d_call: .; clone_size: .; cdr3_nt: TGTGCCAGCAGCCTACGAATAGACAGGCGACGGAATGAAAAACTGTTTTTT; cdr3_aa: CASSLRIDRRRNEKLFF
j_call: TRBJ1-2; v_call: TRBV5-4; d_call: .; clone_size: once; cdr3_nt: TGTGCCAGCAGCACCGACAGAAATTATGGCTACACCTTC; cdr3_aa: CASSTDRNYGYTF
j_call: TRBJ1-4; v_call: TRBV10-2; d_call: TRBD1; clone_size: .; cdr3_nt: TGCGCCAGCAGGCCTCCGGGACAGGTCGCAACTAATGAAAAACTGTTTTTT; cdr3_aa: CASRPPGQVATNEKLFF
j_call: TRBJ1-6; v_call: TRBV27; d_call: TRBD1; clone_size: .; cdr3_nt: TGTGCCAGCAGTACAATTGGGACAGCAAGTGACTATAATTCACCCCTCCACTTT; cdr3_aa: CASSTIGTASDYNSPLHF
j_call: TRBJ1-1; v_call: TRBV6-6; d_call: .; clone_size: .; cdr3_nt: TGTGCCAGCAGTTACTCGAGGCAGAACACTGAAGCTTTCTTT; cdr3_aa: CASSYSRQNTEAFF
j_call: TRBJ1-4; v_call: TRBV15; d_call: .; clone_size: once; cdr3_nt: TGTGCCACCAGCATAGGACGGCCAAATGAAAAACTGTTTTTT; cdr3_aa: CATSIGRPNEKLFF
j_call: TRBJ1-2; v_call: TRBV14; d_call: TRBD1; clone_size: .; cdr3_nt: TGTGCCAGCAGCCAGACGACAGGGAGAGGCCCCAACTATGGCTACACCTTC; cdr3_aa: CASSQTTGRGPNYGYTF
j_call: TRBJ2-7; v_call: TRBV7-9; d_call: .; clone_size: .; cdr3_nt: TGTGCCATCCAAGAGAGGGGTGAATCCTACGAGCAGTACTTC; cdr3_aa: CAIQERGESYEQYF
j_call: TRBJ2-7; v_call: TRBV9; d_call: TRBD2; clone_size: .; cdr3_nt: TGTGCCAGCAGCGTTCATAGCGGGGGGAGGAACGAGCAGTACTTC; cdr3_aa: CASSVHSGGRNEQYF
j_call: TRBJ1-5; v_call: TRBV6-5; d_call: .; clone_size: .; cdr3_nt: TGTGCCAGCAGACGAGATAGCAATCAGCCCCAGCATTTT; cdr3_aa: CASRRDSNQPQHF
j_call: TRBJ1-5; v_call: TRBV6-1; d_call: .; clone_size: .; cdr3_nt: TGTGCCAGCAGTGAAAGTCGAGGGTTAGGCAATCAGCCCCAGCATTTT; cdr3_aa: CASSESRGLGNQPQHF
j_call: TRBJ2-1; v_call: TRBV3-1/TRBV3-2; d_call: TRBD2; clone_size: .; cdr3_nt: TGTGCCAGCAACCACGGCGGGGGGTTCAATGAGCAGTTCTTC; cdr3_aa: CASNHGGGFNEQFF
j_call: TRBJ2-7; v_call: TRBV19; d_call: .; clone_size: .; cdr3_nt: TGTGCCAGTAGTTACGTACATGGATTGGACGAGCAGTACTTC; cdr3_aa: CASSYVHGLDEQYF
j_call: TRBJ1-5; v_call: TRBV6-6; d_call: .; clone_size: .; cdr3_nt: TGTGCCAGCAGTCGATTGAAAGGGCCCGAAAATCAGCCCCAGCATTTT; cdr3_aa: CASSRLKGPENQPQHF
j_call: TRBJ1-3; v_call: TRBV5-6; d_call: TRBD1; clone_size: .; cdr3_nt: TGTGCCAGCAGCTCGAAGACAGGGCTAAAAGGAGGAAACACCATATATTTT; cdr3_aa: CASSSKTGLKGGNTIYF
j_call: TRBJ2-3; v_call: TRBV6-4; d_call: .; clone_size: .; cdr3_nt: TGTGCCAGCAGTGAGAGGGGAACAGATACGCAGTATTTT; cdr3_aa: CASSERGTDTQYF
j_call: TRBJ1-4; v_call: TRBV5-1; d_call: TRBD1; clone_size: .; cdr3_nt: TGCGCCAGCAGCTGGGACAGGGGCCCAAAACTGTTTTTT; cdr3_aa: CASSWDRGPKLFF